This T cell receptor (beta chain) was sequenced during a study of CD8 T cells in ankylosing spondylitis. Study outcomes and limitations: In ankylosing spondylitis blood, a motif of seven to nine highly homologous TCR beta variants appeared characteristic. Matched ankylosing spondylitis synovial fluid reportedly contained a significantly enriched population of disease-linked clones. Reactive arthritis synovial fluid and blood previously showed some of these motif variants.

V shed 7 bases and J 3 bases; nucleotides not matched to a gene: 7. Germline lookup yields CDR1 SQVTM and CDR2 ANQGSEA. The CDR3 sequence is 13 residues long. This clonotype was found a few times. The antigen is undetermined. TCRdb re-called the 5' RACE reads through MiXCR, storing one row per CDR3 protein. The table shows 230,000 or so distinct CDR3 sequences, with over 15% occurring only once. The clonotype was recovered from a male donor with ankylosing spondylitis or in good health (not recorded which). V gene TRBV29-1 combines with J gene TRBJ2-7; 9 nucleotides align to TRBD2. Sequences were obtained from blood, either unsorted or a sorted T cell fraction (not recorded which). The CDR3 here is CSALGSGGYEQYF. DNA of the CDR3: TGCAGCGCCCTGGGTAGCGGGGGCTACGAGCAGTACTTC.